One and the same sample provided the 5 T cell receptor beta chains below, sequenced in a study of lung T cells in sarcoidosis with Löfgren's syndrome. MiXCR was run by TCRdb on the reads, yielding one entry per CDR3 protein. Of some 19,000 distinct CDR3 sequences in the sample, 21% are singletons; the top ten hold around 0.74%. Sequencing was carried out using CD4+ T cells from bronchoalveolar lavage. The source of these receptors is a human donor with sarcoidosis (Löfgren's syndrome or another form), or a control subject (not recorded which).

This clonotype was observed many times. The chain has TRBV2 and TRBJ1-5; D unresolved. CDR1 is SNHLY, CDR2 FYNNEI, per germline. The CDR3 spans 14 residues. Trimming pared 1 base from V and 6 bases from J, leaving 10 bases between. DNA for the CDR3: TGTGCCAGCAGTGAAGACCAGTTGGGTCAGCCCCAGCATTTT. It translates to CASSEDQLGQPQHF.

The chain carries TRBV19 and TRBJ1-2, with 9 nucleotides matching TRBD1. V shed 0 bases, J shed 4 bases, and the junction held 3 bases outside the gene matches. The V gene's germline CDR1 is LNHDA and CDR2 SQIVND (reference sequence). The CDR3 has 15 amino acids. The CDR3, as DNA: TGTGCCAGTAGTATAGAACAGGGGGCTCTCTATGGCTACACCTTC. This gives the protein CASSIEQGALYGYTF. The full variable domain, rest sourced from reference TRBV19 and TRBJ1-2, is DGGITQSPKYLFRKEGQNVTLSCEQNLNHDAMYWYRQDPGQGLRLIYYSQIVNDFQKGDIAEGYSVSREKKESFPLTVTSAQKNPTAFYLCASSIEQGALYGYTFGSGTRLTVV.

This clonotype has just a few counts. The chain links TRBV5-6 to TRBJ2-7; 13 nucleotides match TRBD2. Trimming took 4 bases from V and 2 from J; bases not matched to a gene: 6. The CDR3 sequence is 16 residues long. CDR1 and CDR2 from the germline V gene are SGHDT and YYEEEE. CDR3 nucleotides: TGTGCCAGCAGCCCCCTTGGGACTAGCGGGGCCTACGAGCAGTACTTC. It encodes CASSPLGTSGAYEQYF.

In this sample, this clonotype is medium-sized. The chain carries TRBV28 and TRBJ2-3, with D perhaps matching TRBD1 (6 bases). This CDR3 is 17 amino acids long. In germline, CDR1 is MDHEN, CDR2 SYDVKM. Between the trimmed V and J ends, which lost 3 bases and 0 bases, there was a span of 16 bases. The CDR3 DNA sequence: TGTGCCAGCAGTTTTGTATGGGACAAAACTAGCACAGATACGCAGTATTTT. Residues: CASSFVWDKTSTDTQYF.

This clonotype was detected a few times. The chain combines TRBV5-1 with TRBJ2-7; D remains ambiguous. CDR1 is SGHRS and CDR2 is YFSETQ in the germline V gene. The length of the CDR3 is 12 residues. V was trimmed by 4 bases and J by 7 bases, leaving 12 bases between them. The CDR3 sequence is CASSMGLWEQYF. DNA for the CDR3: TGCGCCAGCAGCATGGGCCTTTGGGAGCAGTACTTC.